These T cell receptor beta chains were read from a single sample in a study of regulatory T cells in long-lasting Graves disease. TCRdb recomputed calls from the multiplex PCR reads with MiXCR, one row per CDR3 protein. This repertoire shows about 460,000 distinct CDR3 sequences, roughly 15% found once; its top ten account for around a sixth. In addition, the sample was reused for a study of T cells in Graves' hyperthyroidism and ophthalmopathy.

Source: peripheral blood mononuclear cells (PBMCs), taken at new diagnosis, from a patient treated with antithyroid drugs. These receptors originate from a woman aged 45 to 65 with Graves disease. Both conserved end residues are part of each CDR3. A D gene is named only where the DNA matches it firmly. For some rows the clone size is stated as once, few or many, or as a class when expanded; others skip it.

j_call v_call d_call clone_size cdr3_aa cdr3_nt
TRBJ2-1 TRBV2 . . CASSEQATTYNEQFF TGTGCCAGCAGTGAGCAGGCAACTACGTACAATGAGCAGTTCTTC
TRBJ2-1 TRBV5-8 . many CASSLYGSSYNEQFF TGTGCCAGCAGCTTGTACGGTAGCTCCTACAATGAGCAGTTCTTC
TRBJ2-1 TRBV5-1 . . CASSLQGEDEQFF TGCGCCAGCAGCTTACAGGGTGAGGATGAGCAGTTCTTC
TRBJ2-1 TRBV3-1 . few CASSQADRDNEQFF TGTGCCAGCAGCCAAGCAGATCGGGACAATGAGCAGTTCTTC
TRBJ1-1 TRBV19 . few CASSIMVGLEAFF TGTGCCAGTAGTATTATGGTGGGTCTTGAAGCTTTCTTT
TRBJ2-4 TRBV7-3 . . CASSLKGGPKNIQYF TGTGCCAGCAGCTTAAAGGGTGGCCCCAAAAACATTCAGTACTTC
TRBJ2-5 TRBV5-1 TRBD2 . CASSLHGTSETQYF TGCGCCAGCAGCTTGCATGGGACTAGCGAGACCCAGTACTTC
TRBJ1-1 TRBV4-1 TRBD1 . CASTRTGGNLNTEAFF TGCGCCAGCACCAGGACAGGCGGAAATCTGAACACTGAAGCTTTCTTT
TRBJ2-5 TRBV27 TRBD2 many CASSLGREWVETQYF TGTGCCAGCAGTTTGGGGCGGGAGTGGGTAGAGACCCAGTACTTC
TRBJ2-7 TRBV7-8 TRBD2 many CASSLLLTSVSYEQYF TGTGCCAGCAGCCTACTATTGACTAGCGTTTCCTACGAGCAGTACTTC
TRBJ2-7 TRBV11-2 TRBD2 many CASSLRGGLAGLSYEQYF TGTGCCAGCAGCTTAAGGGGTGGACTAGCGGGATTAAGCTACGAGCAGTACTTC
TRBJ2-5 TRBV6-1 . few CASSGRMVETQYF TGTGCCAGCAGTGGGCGTATGGTCGAGACCCAGTACTTC
TRBJ1-1 TRBV12-3/TRBV12-4 TRBD1 many CASSLTGGTTEAFF TGTGCCAGCAGCCTGACAGGGGGGACCACTGAAGCTTTCTTT
TRBJ2-1 TRBV7-2 TRBD2 many CASSLGGSNAYNEQFF TGTGCCAGCAGCTTAGGCGGGAGTAACGCCTACAATGAGCAGTTCTTC
TRBJ2-1 TRBV19 TRBD2 few CASSNLGGSGDNEQFF TGTGCCAGTAGCAACTTAGGGGGTAGCGGGGACAATGAGCAGTTCTTC
TRBJ2-1 TRBV5-1 TRBD2 . CASSLGLAGARDPRNEQFF TGCGCCAGCAGCTTGGGACTAGCGGGAGCTCGGGATCCGAGAAATGAGCAGTTCTTC
TRBJ1-2 TRBV5-1 TRBD1 many CASSRTDRGGGYTF TGCGCCAGCAGCAGGACGGACAGGGGGGGCGGCTACACCTTC
TRBJ2-1 TRBV2 TRBD2 many CASSRLAGNNEQFF TGTGCCAGCAGCCGACTAGCGGGGAACAATGAGCAGTTCTTC
TRBJ1-1 TRBV2 . many CASRTGGVEAFF TGTGCCAGCAGGACAGGAGGCGTTGAAGCTTTCTTT
TRBJ2-7 TRBV6-1 . many CASSEIPQPGGVDEQYF TGTGCCAGCAGTGAAATTCCCCAACCCGGCGGCGTCGACGAGCAGTACTTC
TRBJ2-7 TRBV7-9 . many CASSTTGTLSYEQYF TGTGCCAGCAGCACCACCGGGACCCTATCCTACGAGCAGTACTTC
TRBJ2-2 TRBV28 . many CASSLLTENTGELFF TGTGCCAGCAGTTTATTGACAGAGAACACCGGGGAGCTGTTTTTT
TRBJ2-7 TRBV18 . many CASSPSQRLKQYF TGTGCCAGCTCACCGTCGCAGCGCCTCAAGCAGTACTTC
TRBJ2-7 TRBV5-1 TRBD1 many CASSRGQVPYEQYF TGCGCCAGCAGCAGGGGACAGGTTCCCTACGAGCAGTACTTC
TRBJ2-2 TRBV7-9 . many CASSLALTGELFF TGTGCCAGCAGCTTAGCGCTCACCGGGGAGCTGTTTTTT
TRBJ2-3 TRBV7-3 . . CASSPSRPDTQYF TGTGCCAGCAGCCCCTCGAGGCCGGATACGCAGTATTTT
TRBJ2-1 TRBV3-1 TRBD2 many CASSPTSGSYEQFF TGTGCCAGCAGCCCGACTAGCGGGAGCTATGAGCAGTTCTTC
TRBJ2-1 TRBV12-3/TRBV12-4 TRBD1 many CASSLGQGNNEQFF TGCGCCAGCAGCTTGGGACAGGGGAACAATGAGCAGTTCTTC
TRBJ2-1 TRBV11-2 TRBD2 many CASTLRVAGVYEQFF TGTGCCAGCACCCTAAGGGTGGCGGGAGTCTATGAGCAGTTCTTC
TRBJ2-2 TRBV29-1 . many CSVDGFTGELFF TGCAGCGTTGACGGATTCACCGGGGAGCTGTTTTTT
TRBJ2-2 TRBV28 TRBD2 many CASTLGLAGFILSNTGELFF TGTGCCAGCACCTTGGGGCTAGCGGGCTTCATACTATCGAACACCGGGGAGCTGTTTTTT
TRBJ2-7 TRBV2 TRBD1 many CASTPKGTGGYEQYF TGTGCCAGCACCCCGAAGGGGACAGGGGGATACGAGCAGTACTTC
TRBJ2-3 TRBV5-6 . . CASSKGHGSTDTQYF TGTGCCAGCAGCAAGGGACACGGTAGCACAGATACGCAGTATTTT
TRBJ2-7 TRBV3-1 TRBD2 . CASSQGSSGRSRGWQYF TGTGCCAGCAGCCAAGGTAGTAGCGGGAGAAGTAGAGGGTGGCAGTACTTC
TRBJ2-3 TRBV7-3 TRBD1 many CASSLGQGIDTQYF TGTGCCAGCAGCCTGGGACAGGGGATAGATACGCAGTATTTT
TRBJ2-7 TRBV28 TRBD2 . CASSLWPGTSGSIRYF TGTGCCAGCAGTTTATGGCCCGGGACTAGCGGGAGCATTAGGTACTTC
TRBJ2-7 TRBV14 TRBD1 many CASSLRPGQGSYEQYF TGTGCCAGCAGCCTCCGCCCGGGACAGGGATCCTACGAGCAGTACTTC
TRBJ1-3 TRBV7-2 . many CASSLSRGISGNTIYF TGTGCCAGCAGCTTGTCAAGGGGTATCTCTGGAAACACCATATATTTT
TRBJ2-1 TRBV29-1 TRBD2 many CSVDGAGGLEQFF TGCAGCGTTGACGGAGCGGGAGGCCTCGAGCAGTTCTTC
TRBJ1-5 TRBV6-1 . . CASSESSGRNQPQHF TGTGCCAGCAGTGAGTCGTCAGGGCGCAATCAGCCCCAGCATTTT
TRBJ2-2 TRBV19 . . CASSIEVTNWNTGELFF TGTGCCAGTAGTATCGAGGTAACCAATTGGAACACCGGGGAGCTGTTTTTT
TRBJ1-4 TRBV5-1 . . CASSLGGLTNEKLFF TGCGCCAGCAGCTTGGGCGGGTTAACTAATGAAAAACTGTTTTTT
TRBJ2-1 TRBV4-2 . many CASSPVIGNEQFF TGTGCCAGCAGCCCGGTTATAGGTAATGAGCAGTTCTTC
TRBJ2-1 TRBV12-3/TRBV12-4 . many CASRETTYNEQFF TGTGCCAGCAGGGAGACTACCTACAATGAGCAGTTCTTC
TRBJ1-3 TRBV28 TRBD1 . CASSPLDRVGNTIYF TGTGCCAGCAGTCCCCTCGACAGGGTCGGAAACACCATATATTTT
TRBJ2-7 TRBV5-1 TRBD2 . CASSFTSGGDQQYF TGCGCCAGCAGCTTTACTAGCGGGGGAGACCAGCAGTACTTC
TRBJ2-2 TRBV7-8 . few CASSLVGVPGELFF TGTGCCAGCAGCTTAGTTGGGGTGCCCGGGGAGCTGTTTTTT
TRBJ1-4 TRBV5-1 TRBD1 few CASSFGTGIGEKLFF TGCGCCAGCAGCTTCGGGACAGGGATAGGTGAAAAACTGTTTTTT
TRBJ1-2 TRBV20-1 . few CSARSGDYGYTF TGCAGTGCTAGGTCAGGGGACTATGGCTACACCTTC